The 15 T cell receptor beta chains reported below all come from one sample, sequenced in a study of OX40 agonist ivuxolimab in advanced cancers. Profiling relied on immunoSEQ multiplex PCR, and the TCRdb table lists in-frame clones only, not all of them. The profile shows around 70,000 clones, around 83% of them singletons. The sample consisted of CD4+ or CD8+ T cells sorted from blood, taken in a trial of the OX40 agonist ivuxolimab. The receptors were sampled from an adult with an advanced solid tumor such as melanoma, head and neck, liver or kidney cancer.

Ten or more counts support this clone. This rearrangement joins TRBV5-1 to TRBJ2-2; either TRBD1 or TRBD2 may supply D (6 bases each). The CDR3 spans 16 residues. With 2 bases removed from V and 5 bases from J, the gap between germline ends came to 16 bases. Germline V gene lookup returns CDR1 SGHRS and CDR2 YFSETQ. As DNA, the CDR3 is TGCGCCAGCAGCTTAACGGCGGGACACCCAACCGGGGAGCTGTTTTTT. This encodes CASSLTAGHPTGELFF.

The CDR3 region is CASSMDRSPGNTIYF. In nucleotides, the CDR3 is TGTGCCAGTAGTATGGACAGATCTCCTGGAAACACCATATATTTT. V and J are TRBV19 and TRBJ1-3; D possibly corresponds to TRBD1 (6 bases). CDR1 LNHDA and CDR2 SQIVND come from the germline V gene (reference sequence). V lost 3 bases to trimming and J lost 2 bases, with 11 bases between them. This CDR3 is built from 15 residues. The variable domain in full, completed from reference TRBV19 and TRBJ1-3, reads DGGITQSPKYLFRKEGQNVTLSCEQNLNHDAMYWYRQDPGQGLRLIYYSQIVNDFQKGDIAEGYSVSREKKESFPLTVTSAQKNPTAFYLCASSMDRSPGNTIYFGEGSWLTVV.

The V and J genes are TRBV18 and TRBJ2-7, with 7 nucleotides matching TRBD1. The CDR3 is 14 amino acids. V was pared by 2 bases and J by 2 bases, with 3 bases of the junction left unmatched. Germline V gene sequence: CDR1 KGHSH, CDR2 LQKENI. The CDR3 DNA reads TGTGCCAGCTCACCATCCGGGACAGCCTACGAGCAGTACTTC. Translation gives CASSPSGTAYEQYF.

The rearrangement links TRBV7-7 to TRBJ2-3; D is perhaps TRBD2 (6 bases). CDR3 length: 16 amino acids. Per the germline V gene, CDR1 is SSHAT and CDR2 is FNYEAQ (reference sequence). The germline V and J ends were trimmed by 6 bases and 0 bases, with 16 bases remaining between them. CDR3 region: CASSQGLGKSTDTQYF. CDR3 DNA: TGTGCCAGCAGTCAGGGACTGGGAAAGAGCACAGATACGCAGTATTTT.

This chain connects TRBV6-5 to TRBJ1-2; D unresolved. Trimming stripped 4 bases from V and 5 bases from J, with 11 bases between. The CDR3 spans 13 residues. CDR1 MNHEY and CDR2 SVGAGI come from the germline V gene. The CDR3 coding sequence is TGTGCCAGCAGTTCGGGAGAAGTTTATGGCTACACCTTC. This encodes CASSSGEVYGYTF.

The gene calls are TRBV27 and TRBJ1-3; the D is unclear. Trimming removed 5 bases at V and 0 bases at J, with 8 bases between. This CDR3 region has 14 residues. CDR1 MNHEY and CDR2 SMNVEV come from the germline V gene (reference sequence). In DNA, the CDR3 is TGTGCCAGCAGTAAATGGGGCTCTGGAAACACCATATATTTT. Residues: CASSKWGSGNTIYF.

Sample share makes this clone medium-sized. The chain couples TRBV7-9 to TRBJ1-4; D gene unclear. V shed 5 bases and J shed 8 bases, with 9 bases lying between them. This CDR3 region has 12 residues. Germline-derived CDR1 and CDR2 are SEHNR and FQNEAQ (reference sequence). The CDR3 nucleotides read TGTGCCAGCAGCCTCGGACTGGAAAAACTGTTTTTT. Its protein is CASSLGLEKLFF.

The chain employs TRBV29-1 and TRBJ1-1, with 7 bases identical to TRBD1. The CDR3 runs to 14 residues. V lost 3 bases, J lost 6 bases, and 10 bases stayed unmatched. Germline assignment: CDR1 SQVTM and CDR2 ANQGSEA. The CDR3, as DNA: TGCAGCGTTGAGTACGACAGGGCCTTCTCTGAAGCTTTCTTT. Encoded protein: CSVEYDRAFSEAFF.

The chain recombines TRBV7-2 with TRBJ2-3; D is ambiguous. Trimming stripped 1 base from V and 1 base from J, with 12 bases between. This CDR3 has 16 amino acids. Germline CDR1 reads SGHTA; CDR2 reads FQGNSA. The CDR3 region has the DNA TGTGCCAGCAGCTTAGTGGCGGATGGTCGCACAGATACGCAGTATTTT. It codes for CASSLVADGRTDTQYF.

This rearrangement joins TRBV11-1 to TRBJ2-7, with D uncertain. Germline CDR1 SGHAT, CDR2 FQDESV (reference sequence). The CDR3 totals 12 residues. Trimming took off 3 bases at V and 5 bases at J, with 8 bases between the two ends. CDR3 nucleotides: TGTGCCAGCAGCTTGGGCGGAAACGAGCAGTACTTC. Amino acid sequence: CASSLGGNEQYF.

This chain uses TRBV27 with TRBJ2-7; possible D gene TRBD2, 6 bases. The germline V gene encodes CDR1 MNHEY and CDR2 SMNVEV (reference sequence). V gave up 3 bases and J gave up 2 bases, with 23 bases separating them. This CDR3 is 18 amino acids long. This chain's CDR3 is CASSLFGLRGSPPYEQYF. DNA of the CDR3: TGTGCCAGCAGTTTGTTTGGACTAAGAGGGAGCCCACCCTACGAGCAGTACTTC.

This clone was seen a handful of times. Other DNA variants within this sample encode the same CDR3. The chain carries TRBV5-1 and TRBJ2-1, with 10 bases fitting TRBD2. There are 16 residues in the CDR3. Germline values: CDR1 SGHRS, CDR2 YFSETQ. Losses at the gene ends were 0 bases for V and 4 bases for J; bases not matched to a gene: 4. The CDR3 here is CASSLGSGRSYNEQFF. CDR3 sequence (DNA): TGCGCCAGCAGCTTGGGTAGCGGGAGGTCATACAATGAGCAGTTCTTC. Complete variable domain (other parts from reference TRBV5-1 and TRBJ2-1): KAGVTQTPRYLIKTRGQQVTLSCSPISGHRSVSWYQQTPGQGLQFLFEYFSETQRNKGNFPGRFSGRQFSNSRSEMNVSTLELGDSALYLCASSLGSGRSYNEQFFGPGTRLTVL.

CDR3 DNA sequence: TGTGCCAGCAGCCCATCAAACCAGGGGGCGGAAGAGACCCAGTACTTC. Translated, it gives CASSPSNQGAEETQYF. V usage is TRBV21-1 and J usage is TRBJ2-5; TRBD1, the table's D call, was not compared with the DNA. TRBV21-1 is an annotated pseudogene. The CDR3 is made up of 16 amino acids.

V usage is TRBV18 and J usage is TRBJ2-1, with 8 bases that match TRBD1. From germline, CDR1 is KGHSH and CDR2 LQKENI. Trimming removed 6 bases from V and 6 bases from J; junction bases left unmatched: 10. This CDR3 contains 15 residues. CDR3 amino acids: CASSQTRQGANEQFF. For the CDR3, the DNA is TGTGCCAGCTCGCAAACCCGGCAGGGGGCCAATGAGCAGTTCTTC.

The table lists this clone with a count of one. The V and J genes are TRBV5-8 and TRBJ2-1; 13 bases line up with TRBD2. CDR3 length: 17 amino acids. CDR1 is SGHTS, CDR2 YDEGEE, per germline. V was clipped by 4 bases and J by 4 bases; unmatched bases: 8. The CDR3 nucleotides read TGTGCCAGCAGCGGGCGGACTAGCGGGAGCGATTACAATGAGCAGTTCTTC. It translates to CASSGRTSGSDYNEQFF.